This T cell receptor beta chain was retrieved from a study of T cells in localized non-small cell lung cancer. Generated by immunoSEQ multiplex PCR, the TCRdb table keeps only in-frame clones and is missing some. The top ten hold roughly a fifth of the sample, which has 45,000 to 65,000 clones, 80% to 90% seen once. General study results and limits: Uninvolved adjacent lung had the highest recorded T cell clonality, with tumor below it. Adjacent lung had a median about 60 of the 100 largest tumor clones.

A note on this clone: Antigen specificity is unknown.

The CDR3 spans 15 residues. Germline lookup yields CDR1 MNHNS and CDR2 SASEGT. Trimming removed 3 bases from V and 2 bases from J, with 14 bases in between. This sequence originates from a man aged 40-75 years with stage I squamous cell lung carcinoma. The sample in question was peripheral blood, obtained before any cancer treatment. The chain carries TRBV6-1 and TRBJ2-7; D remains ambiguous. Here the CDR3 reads CASSDPRSPTYEQYF. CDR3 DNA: TGTGCCAGCAGTGATCCCCGCAGTCCAACCTACGAGCAGTACTTC.